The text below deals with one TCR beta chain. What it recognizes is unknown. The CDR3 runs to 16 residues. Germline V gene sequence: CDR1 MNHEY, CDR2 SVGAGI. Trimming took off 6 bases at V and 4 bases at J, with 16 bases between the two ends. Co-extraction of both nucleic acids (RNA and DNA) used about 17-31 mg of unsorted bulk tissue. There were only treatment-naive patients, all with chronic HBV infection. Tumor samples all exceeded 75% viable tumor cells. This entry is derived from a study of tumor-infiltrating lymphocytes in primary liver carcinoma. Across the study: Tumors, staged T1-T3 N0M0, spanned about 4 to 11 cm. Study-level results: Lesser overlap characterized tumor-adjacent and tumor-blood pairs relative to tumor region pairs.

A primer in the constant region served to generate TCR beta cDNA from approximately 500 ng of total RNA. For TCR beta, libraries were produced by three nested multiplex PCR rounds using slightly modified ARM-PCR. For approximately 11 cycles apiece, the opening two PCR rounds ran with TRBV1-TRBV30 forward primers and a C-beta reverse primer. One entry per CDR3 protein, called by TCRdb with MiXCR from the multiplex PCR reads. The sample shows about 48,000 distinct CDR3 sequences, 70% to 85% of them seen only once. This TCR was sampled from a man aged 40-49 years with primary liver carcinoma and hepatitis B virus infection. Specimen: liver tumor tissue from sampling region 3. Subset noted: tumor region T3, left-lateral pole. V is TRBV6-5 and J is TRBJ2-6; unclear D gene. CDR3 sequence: CASRACDRSGANVLTF. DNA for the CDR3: TGTGCCAGCAGGGCATGTGATAGATCCGGGGCCAACGTCCTGACTTTC.